The source of this T cell receptor beta chain is a study of blood T cell repertoires in COVID-19 (dated by TCRdb to the early 2020s). Describing the broader study: The collaborator samples originated in the United States, Italy and Spain and spanned the acute and convalescent phases of COVID-19. The prospective study material was composed of cDNA or gDNA derived from T cells, B-cell-depleted T cells, or PBMCs. The repertoires were released in a freely available public database meant as a resource for research on the immune response to SARS-CoV-2. The dataset comprised deeply sampled blood TCRbeta repertoires from subjects exposed to, actively infected with, or recovered from COVID-19. Where available, HLA class I and class II types were taken from metadata supplied by the sample provider and were not determined by assay-based typing. Nearly every sample came with metadata listing a de-identified subject ID, COVID-19 status, age in years and sex. Samples came from the ongoing ImmuneRACE study (first 160 participants) plus 1,254 subjects from 6 global collaborators. Broader findings and caveats from the paper: The amount of clinical and demographic metadata varied by source and participant and was provided uncurated.

Trimming accounts for 7 bases at V and 2 bases at J, while the number of junction bases matched to no gene is 14. The germline V gene (reference sequence) gives CDR1 as MNHNY and CDR2 as SVGAGI. The CDR3 measures 16 amino acids from cysteine to phenylalanine. Left in the record is the CDR3 DNA by itself, 48 bases read in frame from the first base. A remark on this clone: The antigen it recognizes is unknown. The sample holds no much larger clone one base away, and base qualities are not on file.

TCRbeta CDR3 regions were amplified from genomic DNA by means of the immunoSEQ Assay, a bias-controlled multiplex PCR. On the study's bioinformatics: The number of nucleated cells in each sample was estimated from the amplification of reference gene primers within the assay. Sequence reads were collapsed and filtered to measure the absolute abundance of every unique TCRbeta CDR3 rearrangement. For each sample, productive Simpson clonality was calculated as the square root of Simpson's diversity index over productive rearrangements. TCRdb holds this immuneACCESS table with in-frame rearrangements only. Some clones are missing; in checked studies, unresolved V genes explain under half, and the rest has no known cause. Clone size and V and J calls were adopted from that table, with D and trimming inferred from the DNA. The sample includes 170,000 or so clones, with 70% to 80% observed a single time. About 18% of the sample rests with the top ten.

Enrolling through a virtual design, the prospective study's participants ranged in age from roughly 18 to 89 years and lived across 20 to 30 United States geographic areas. In the prospective study, cohorts were assigned on the basis of participant-reported clinical history obtained from a screening survey and a study questionnaire. ImmuneRACE Cohort 3 recovered participants were defined by two consecutive negative NP/OP PCR tests, healthcare professional clearance, or symptom resolution. Mobile phlebotomists in the prospective study collected whole blood, serum and a nasopharyngeal or oropharyngeal swab from every participant. Additional blood draws and questionnaires over an approximately two-month period could optionally be provided by prospective study participants. Prospective study blood samples were shipped either frozen or at room temperature before DNA extraction.

Recombination connected TRBV6-6 to TRBJ2-7; 7 of the junction bases match TRBD2. The sequence derives from a woman aged 45-65 years who had recovered from COVID-19. The specimen was PBMCs or T cells enriched from blood (not recorded which). CDR3 sequence: CASTSIQAGTPYEQYF. The DNA reads as follows: TGTGCCAGCACCTCGATCCAAGCGGGGACGCCCTACGAGCAGTACTTC.